These T cell receptor beta chains were read from a single sample in a study of blood T cell repertoires in COVID-19. Measured with immunoSEQ multiplex PCR; TCRdb has only the in-frame clones, and not every one. The data show about 120,000 clones, 82% seen once. Sequencing was performed on peripheral blood. The source is a human donor in a cohort sampled during active COVID-19. Each CDR3 is given with its conserved first and last residue. The D gene is left open where the match is weak. Expanded clones are given a class, and other clones once, few, many or no size at all.

D: NA
V: TRBV7-2
J: TRBJ2-1
size: NA
CDR3: CASSLGGSQLRNEQFF
DNA: TGTGCCAGCAGCTTAGGGGGCAGCCAGCTTAGGAATGAGCAGTTCTTC

D: NA
V: TRBV2
J: TRBJ1-3
size: once
CDR3: CASGRGGFSGNTIYF
DNA: TGTGCCAGCGGGAGGGGCGGGTTCTCTGGAAACACCATATATTTT

D: TRBD1
V: TRBV6-2/TRBV6-3
J: TRBJ1-5
size: NA
CDR3: CASSTDRGGGNQPQHF
DNA: TGTGCCAGCAGTACAGACAGGGGTGGAGGCAATCAGCCCCAGCATTTT

D: NA
V: TRBV7-2
J: TRBJ2-1
size: NA
CDR3: CASSLAWGDYNEQFF
DNA: TGTGCCAGCAGCTTAGCCTGGGGGGACTACAATGAGCAGTTCTTC

D: NA
V: TRBV5-1
J: TRBJ1-2
size: NA
CDR3: CASSLDPGGDGYTF
DNA: TGCGCCAGCAGCTTGGACCCGGGAGGGGATGGCTACACCTTC

D: TRBD1
V: TRBV19
J: TRBJ1-2
size: once
CDR3: CASSTTGVYGYTF
DNA: TGTGCCAGTAGTACGACAGGGGTCTATGGCTACACCTTC

D: NA
V: TRBV6-5
J: TRBJ2-7
size: NA
CDR3: CANTQGSPKGYEQYF
DNA: TGTGCCAACACCCAGGGATCGCCGAAGGGGTACGAGCAGTACTTC

D: NA
V: TRBV7-8
J: TRBJ2-3
size: NA
CDR3: CASSRPELNTQYF
DNA: TGTGCCAGCAGCAGGCCGGAACTAAATACGCAGTATTTT

D: NA
V: TRBV5-4
J: TRBJ2-2
size: once
CDR3: CASTQEQGRATGELFF
DNA: TGTGCCAGCACCCAGGAACAGGGCCGGGCCACCGGGGAGCTGTTTTTT

D: NA
V: TRBV7-9
J: TRBJ1-1
size: NA
CDR3: CASSYSGVGAEAFF
DNA: TGTGCCAGCAGCTACTCAGGGGTAGGGGCTGAAGCTTTCTTT

D: TRBD2
V: TRBV5-4
J: TRBJ2-7
size: NA
CDR3: CASSRAVRGGYEQYF
DNA: TGTGCCAGCAGCCGCGCCGTACGGGGGGGTTACGAGCAGTACTTC

D: TRBD1
V: TRBV12-3/TRBV12-4
J: TRBJ2-1
size: NA
CDR3: CATGTGGNEQFF
DNA: TGTGCCACCGGGACAGGGGGCAATGAGCAGTTCTTC

D: TRBD1
V: TRBV2
J: TRBJ1-4
size: NA
CDR3: CASGRTGGGAEKLFF
DNA: TGTGCCAGCGGAAGGACAGGGGGCGGCGCGGAAAAACTGTTTTTT

D: TRBD2
V: TRBV7-2
J: TRBJ2-7
size: NA
CDR3: CASSRIAGGTYEQYF
DNA: TGTGCCAGCAGCAGGATAGCGGGGGGTACCTACGAGCAGTACTTC

D: TRBD1
V: TRBV11-1
J: TRBJ2-1
size: NA
CDR3: CASSLTGQGYNEQFF
DNA: TGTGCCAGCAGCTTAACCGGACAGGGGTACAATGAGCAGTTCTTC

D: NA
V: TRBV18
J: TRBJ1-5
size: few
CDR3: CASSPGSNQPQHF
DNA: TGTGCCAGCTCACCCGGGAGCAATCAGCCCCAGCATTTT

D: NA
V: TRBV9
J: TRBJ1-1
size: NA
CDR3: CASSVDAGEAAFF
DNA: TGTGCCAGCAGCGTAGATGCGGGGGAGGCAGCTTTCTTT

D: NA
V: TRBV5-1
J: TRBJ2-7
size: NA
CDR3: CASSAWQGSYEQYF
DNA: TGCGCCAGCAGCGCATGGCAGGGGTCGTACGAGCAGTACTTC

D: NA
V: TRBV9
J: TRBJ1-3
size: NA
CDR3: CASSVGQLSGNTIYF
DNA: TGTGCCAGCAGCGTAGGACAGCTCTCTGGAAACACCATATATTTT

D: TRBD2
V: TRBV20-1
J: TRBJ2-7
size: NA
CDR3: CSASRGGYEQYF
DNA: TGCAGTGCTAGTCGGGGGGGCTACGAGCAGTACTTC

D: NA
V: TRBV5-6
J: TRBJ2-7
size: NA
CDR3: CASSLVQLSYEQYF
DNA: TGTGCCAGCAGCTTGGTTCAGTTATCCTACGAGCAGTACTTC

D: NA
V: TRBV3-1/TRBV3-2
J: TRBJ1-5
size: NA
CDR3: CASSQSERSQPQHF
DNA: TGTGCCAGCAGCCAATCTGAGAGGAGTCAGCCCCAGCATTTT

D: NA
V: TRBV19
J: TRBJ2-3
size: NA
CDR3: CASSAASTDTQYF
DNA: TGTGCCAGTAGCGCCGCGAGCACAGATACGCAGTATTTT

D: NA
V: TRBV3-1/TRBV3-2
J: TRBJ1-2
size: NA
CDR3: CASSRESVRSGYTF
DNA: TGTGCCAGCAGCCGGGAGAGCGTCAGGTCGGGCTACACCTTC

D: NA
V: TRBV2
J: TRBJ2-5
size: NA
CDR3: CASSERETQYF
DNA: TGTGCCAGCAGTGAGCGGGAGACCCAGTACTTC

D: NA
V: TRBV3-1/TRBV3-2
J: TRBJ2-5
size: NA
CDR3: CASSQDREGGETQYF
DNA: TGTGCCAGCAGCCAAGATAGAGAGGGAGGAGAGACCCAGTACTTC

D: TRBD1
V: TRBV10-3
J: TRBJ2-1
size: NA
CDR3: CAIGDRDRGPNEQFF
DNA: TGTGCCATCGGAGACCGGGACAGGGGGCCTAATGAGCAGTTCTTC

D: NA
V: TRBV6-5
J: TRBJ1-2
size: NA
CDR3: CASRYEGGGYGYTF
DNA: TGTGCCAGCAGATATGAAGGGGGGGGCTATGGCTACACCTTC

D: TRBD1
V: TRBV6-5
J: TRBJ1-2
size: NA
CDR3: CASLPTGGNHYGYTF
DNA: TGTGCCAGCCTTCCTACAGGGGGGAATCACTATGGCTACACCTTC

D: NA
V: TRBV18
J: TRBJ1-5
size: NA
CDR3: CASSITGDAQPQHF
DNA: TGTGCCAGCTCGATAACAGGTGACGCCCAGCCCCAGCATTTT

D: TRBD1
V: TRBV7-9
J: TRBJ1-1
size: NA
CDR3: CASSAWDRDSTEAFF
DNA: TGTGCCAGCAGCGCGTGGGACAGGGATTCGACTGAAGCTTTCTTT